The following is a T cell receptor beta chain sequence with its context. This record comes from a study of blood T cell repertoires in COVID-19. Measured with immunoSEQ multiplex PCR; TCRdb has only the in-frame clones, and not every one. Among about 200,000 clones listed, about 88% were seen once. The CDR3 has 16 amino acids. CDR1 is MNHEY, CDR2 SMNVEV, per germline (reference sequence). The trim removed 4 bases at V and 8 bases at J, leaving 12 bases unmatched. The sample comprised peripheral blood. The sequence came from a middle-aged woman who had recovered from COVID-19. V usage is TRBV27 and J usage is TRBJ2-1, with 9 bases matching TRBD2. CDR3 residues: CASSSVAGVGADEQFF. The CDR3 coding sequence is TGTGCCAGCAGTTCCGTAGCGGGAGTGGGAGCCGATGAGCAGTTCTTC.